These 19 T cell receptor beta chains were all obtained from the same sample, sequenced in a study of T cell responses to AZD1222 COVID-19 vaccine. Only in-frame clones appear in the TCRdb table, and some are missing; sequencing was by immunoSEQ multiplex PCR. The sample has some 98,000 clones, 88% seen once. Sequencing used peripheral blood, obtained 28 days after the second AZD1222 dose. These receptor sequences come from an adult who received the AZD1222 COVID-19 vaccine.

This chain links TRBV4-1 with TRBJ1-4; 9 bases align to TRBD1. Trimming removed 3 bases from V and 10 bases from J; junction bases left unmatched: 9. CDR1 and CDR2 from the germline V gene are MGHRA and YSYEKL. The CDR3 has 15 amino acids. CDR3 in DNA: TGCGCCAGCAGCCAGACCGGGACAGGGTACGGAAAACTGTTTTTT. It specifies CASSQTGTGYGKLFF.

The V and J genes are TRBV19 and TRBJ1-2, with D unresolved. The germline V gene encodes CDR1 LNHDA and CDR2 SQIVND (reference sequence). The CDR3 runs to 16 residues. Trimming removed 6 bases at V and 4 bases at J, with 21 bases between. The CDR3 reads CASRTRFGHSFYGYTF. The CDR3, as DNA: TGTGCCAGTAGGACCCGGTTCGGGCATTCTTTCTATGGCTACACCTTC.

The chain recombines TRBV7-9 with TRBJ2-7; D is undetermined. CDR3 length: 14 residues. V shed 5 bases and J shed 0 bases, with 11 bases lying between them. Looked up from germline, CDR1 is SEHNR and CDR2 is FQNEAQ (reference sequence). The CDR3 sequence: CASSARLSSYEQYF. CDR3 nucleotides: TGTGCCAGCAGCGCCCGGCTTAGCTCCTACGAGCAGTACTTC.

This chain joins TRBV27 and TRBJ1-1; 7 bases map to TRBD1. The CDR3 runs 14 residues. The germline V gene encodes CDR1 MNHEY and CDR2 SMNVEV (reference sequence). The V segment lost 7 bases and the J segment 2 bases; nucleotides outside the gene matches: 7. CDR3 coding DNA: TGTGCCAGCATCAGGGGGGAGGGAAACACTGAAGCTTTCTTT. Encoded protein: CASIRGEGNTEAFF.

The chain links TRBV19 to TRBJ2-7; 8 nucleotides line up with TRBD2. CDR3 size: 14 residues. CDR1 and CDR2 from the germline V gene are LNHDA and SQIVND (reference sequence). V lost 5 bases to trimming and J lost 3 bases; unmatched junction nucleotides: 6. The CDR3 DNA follows: TGTGCCAGTAGTCCAGCGGGAGAGAGCTACGAGCAGTACTTC. Its protein product is CASSPAGESYEQYF.

The chain uses TRBV2 and TRBJ1-3; 10 bases are shared with TRBD1. There are 16 residues in the CDR3. CDR1 is SNHLY and CDR2 is FYNNEI in the germline V gene. Losses at the gene ends were 5 bases for V and 2 bases for J; bases not matched to a gene: 6. The CDR3 spells CASSRDRGAAGNTIYF. The CDR3 DNA sequence: TGTGCCAGCAGTCGGGACAGGGGTGCCGCTGGAAACACCATATATTTT.

The gene calls are TRBV6-5 and TRBJ2-1, with D perhaps assigned TRBD1 or TRBD2 (5 bases each). V lost 6 bases, J lost 0 bases, and 9 bases lay in between. The germline CDR1 and CDR2 sequences are MNHEY and SVGAGI. The CDR3 runs 14 residues. CDR3 in DNA: TGTGCCAGCAGCTCAGGGAGCTCCTACAATGAGCAGTTCTTC. It yields the protein CASSSGSSYNEQFF.

This chain links TRBV27 with TRBJ2-7, with 10 bases that match TRBD1. V dropped 2 bases and J dropped 0; count of bases not matched to a gene: 7. Germline values: CDR1 MNHEY, CDR2 SMNVEV (reference sequence). CDR3 size: 17 residues. The CDR3 region has the DNA TGTGCCAGCAGTTTAAACTCGGGACAGGGGTCCTCCTACGAGCAGTACTTC. Amino acids: CASSLNSGQGSSYEQYF.

The V and J genes are TRBV2 and TRBJ1-4, with D perhaps TRBD1 (6 bases). This CDR3 has 13 residues. Germline V CDR1 and CDR2: SNHLY, FYNNEI. The ends were cut back, 6 bases at V and 5 bases at J, with 10 bases in the middle. The CDR3 loop is CASRDSWNEKLFF. CDR3 sequence (DNA): TGTGCCAGCAGGGACAGTTGGAATGAAAAACTGTTTTTT.

The chain recombines TRBV3-1 (or the pseudogene TRBV3-2) with TRBJ1-4; D is undetermined. There are 12 residues in the CDR3. Trimming removed 0 bases at V and 15 bases at J, with 11 bases between. Per the germline V gene, CDR1 is LGHDT and CDR2 is YNNKEL (reference sequence). CDR3 DNA sequence: TGTGCCAGCAGCCAAGAAGGCCGGTGGGTGTTTTTT. This sequence encodes CASSQEGRWVFF.

This clone was detected a few times. V is TRBV7-9 and J is TRBJ2-2; the D gene is possibly TRBD2 (6 bases). V lost 1 base and J 3 bases, leaving 9 bases between the germline ends. The CDR3 has 15 amino acids. The germline V gene has CDR1 SEHNR and CDR2 FQNEAQ (reference sequence). CDR3 loop: CASSLVGTYTGELFF. The CDR3, as DNA: TGTGCCAGCAGCTTAGTCGGGACTTACACCGGGGAGCTGTTTTTT.

The chain combines TRBV5-1 with TRBJ2-3; 13 bases line up with TRBD2. Trimming cost V 6 bases and J 0 bases; bases outside gene matches: 1. Per germline, CDR1 SGHRS and CDR2 YFSETQ. This CDR3 is built from 15 residues. The CDR3 sequence: CASTGLAGSTDTQYF. The CDR3 nucleotides are TGCGCCAGCACGGGACTAGCGGGGAGCACAGATACGCAGTATTTT.

A single count supports this clone. The chain employs TRBV27 and TRBJ1-6, with D maybe TRBD1 (5 bases). The CDR3 contains 15 residues. Trimming shortened V by 4 bases and J by 10 bases, and 17 bases separated the two germline ends. Germline V gene sequence: CDR1 MNHEY, CDR2 SMNVEV (reference sequence). DNA of the CDR3: TGTGCCAGCAGTTCCTGGACTGGGACTGGCTCACCCCTCCACTTT. As protein: CASSSWTGTGSPLHF.

This clone has just a few counts. Relative to the germline gene, one junction end is altered; a read error may explain this. The CDR3 sequence is CASSLGLAGYEF. CDR3 in DNA: TGTGCCAGCAGTTTAGGACTAGCGGGGTATGAGTTC. The chain couples TRBV12-3 or TRBV12-4 to TRBJ2-7, with 11 bases lining up with TRBD2. The CDR3 has 12 residues.

This clone was found once. The chain carries TRBV5-1 and TRBJ2-2, with 9 positions matching TRBD2. The CDR3 is made up of 16 amino acids. The germline V gene has CDR1 SGHRS and CDR2 YFSETQ. Trimming at V came to 4 bases and at J to 5 bases, leaving 9 bases not matched to a gene. The CDR3, as DNA: TGCGCCAGCAGCCGGCTAGAAAGCGGGAGGACCGGGGAGCTGTTTTTT. Translating it yields CASSRLESGRTGELFF.

This chain uses TRBV5-4 with TRBJ2-1, with 7 nucleotides matching TRBD2. The J segment lost 8 bases and the V segment lost 4 bases, leaving 15 bases of the junction unmatched. CDR1 and CDR2 (germline): SGHNT, YYREEE (reference sequence). The CDR3 is made up of 16 amino acids. As DNA, the CDR3 is TGTGCCAGCAGCCTACCGGGGCTAGCGGACTTCGATGAGCAGTTCTTC. This encodes CASSLPGLADFDEQFF.

In this sample, this clone turned up once. The V gene is TRBV10-3, the J gene TRBJ2-3; 7 bases agree with TRBD1. Germline-derived CDR1 and CDR2 are ENHRY and SYGVKD. The CDR3 consists of 13 residues. V dropped 7 bases and J dropped 5; count of bases not matched to a gene: 6. The CDR3 is CAIKGSGGDTQYF. The CDR3 bases are TGTGCCATCAAGGGCTCAGGGGGAGATACGCAGTATTTT.

This chain joins TRBV20-1 and TRBJ2-5, with TRBD2 identical over 13 bases. The length of the CDR3 is 15 residues. Losses at the gene ends were 3 bases for V and 7 bases for J; bases not matched to a gene: 8. Germline lookup yields CDR1 DFQATT and CDR2 SNEGSKA (reference sequence). The CDR3 DNA is TGCAGTGCTAGTTCGGGACTAGCGGGAATCGGGACCCAGTACTTC. It encodes CSASSGLAGIGTQYF.

The genes are TRBV5-5 and TRBJ1-1; 9 bases align to TRBD1. Trimming at V came to 2 bases and at J to 2 bases, leaving 7 bases not matched to a gene. This CDR3 has 16 amino acids. The germline CDR1 and CDR2 sequences are SGHKS and YYEKEE (reference sequence). In nucleotides, the CDR3 is TGTGCCAGCAGCTTCCGGGACAGGGAGTCCAACACTGAAGCTTTCTTT. It encodes CASSFRDRESNTEAFF.